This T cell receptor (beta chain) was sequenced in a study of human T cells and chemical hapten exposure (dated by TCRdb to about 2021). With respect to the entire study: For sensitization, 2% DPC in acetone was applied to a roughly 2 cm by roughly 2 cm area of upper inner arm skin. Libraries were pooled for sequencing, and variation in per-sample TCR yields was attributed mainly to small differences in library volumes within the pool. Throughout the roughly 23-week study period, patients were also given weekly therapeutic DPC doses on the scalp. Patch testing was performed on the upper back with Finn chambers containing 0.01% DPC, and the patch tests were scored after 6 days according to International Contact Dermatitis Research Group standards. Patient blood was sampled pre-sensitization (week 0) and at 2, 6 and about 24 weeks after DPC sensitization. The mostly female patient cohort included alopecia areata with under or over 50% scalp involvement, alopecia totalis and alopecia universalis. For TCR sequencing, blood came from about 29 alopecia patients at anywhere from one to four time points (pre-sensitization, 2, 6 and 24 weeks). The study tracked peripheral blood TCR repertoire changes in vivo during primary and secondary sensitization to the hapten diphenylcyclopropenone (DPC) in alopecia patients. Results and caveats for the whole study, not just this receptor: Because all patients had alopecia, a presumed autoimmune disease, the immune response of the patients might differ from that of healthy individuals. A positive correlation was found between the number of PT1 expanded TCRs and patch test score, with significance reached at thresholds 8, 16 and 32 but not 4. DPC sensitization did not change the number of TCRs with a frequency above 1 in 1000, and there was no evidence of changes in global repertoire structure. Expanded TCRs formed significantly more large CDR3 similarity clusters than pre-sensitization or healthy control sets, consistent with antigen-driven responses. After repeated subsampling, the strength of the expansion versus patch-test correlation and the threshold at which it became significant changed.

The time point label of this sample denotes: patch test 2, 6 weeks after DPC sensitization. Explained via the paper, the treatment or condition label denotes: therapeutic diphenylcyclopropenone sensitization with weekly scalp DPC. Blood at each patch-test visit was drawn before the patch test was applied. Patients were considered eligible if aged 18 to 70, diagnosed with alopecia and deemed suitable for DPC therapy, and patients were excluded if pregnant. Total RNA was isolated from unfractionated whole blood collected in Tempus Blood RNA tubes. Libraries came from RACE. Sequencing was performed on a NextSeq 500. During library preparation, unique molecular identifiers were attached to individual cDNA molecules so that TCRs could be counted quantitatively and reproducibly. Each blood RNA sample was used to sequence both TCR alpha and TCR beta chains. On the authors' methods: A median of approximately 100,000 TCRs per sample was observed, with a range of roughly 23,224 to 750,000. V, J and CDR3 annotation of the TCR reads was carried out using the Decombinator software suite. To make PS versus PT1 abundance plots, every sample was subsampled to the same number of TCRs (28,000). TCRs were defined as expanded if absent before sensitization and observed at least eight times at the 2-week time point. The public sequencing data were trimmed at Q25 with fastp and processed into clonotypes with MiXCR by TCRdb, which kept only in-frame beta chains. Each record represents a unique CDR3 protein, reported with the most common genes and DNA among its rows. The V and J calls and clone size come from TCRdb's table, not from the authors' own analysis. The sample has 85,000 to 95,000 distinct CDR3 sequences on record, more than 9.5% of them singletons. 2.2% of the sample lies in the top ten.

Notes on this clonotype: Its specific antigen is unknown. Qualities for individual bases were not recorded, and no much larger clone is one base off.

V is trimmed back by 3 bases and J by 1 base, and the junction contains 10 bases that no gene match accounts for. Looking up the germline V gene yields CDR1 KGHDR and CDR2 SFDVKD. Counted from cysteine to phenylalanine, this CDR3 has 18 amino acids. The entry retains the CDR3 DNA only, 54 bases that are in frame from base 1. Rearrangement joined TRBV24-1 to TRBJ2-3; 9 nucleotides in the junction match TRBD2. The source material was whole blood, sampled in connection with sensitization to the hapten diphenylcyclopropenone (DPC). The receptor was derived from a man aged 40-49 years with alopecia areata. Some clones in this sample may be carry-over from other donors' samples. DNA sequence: TGTGCCACCAGTGATATTAGCGGGAGAGGCTACGGCACAGATACGCAGTATTTT. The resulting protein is CATSDISGRGYGTDTQYF.